Listed below are T cell receptor beta chains from one sample, sequenced in a study of T cell changes during pregnancy in multiple sclerosis. The data were produced by immunoSEQ multiplex PCR, yet TCRdb's version contains in-frame clones alone and is incomplete. Among around 38,000 clones listed, 85% to 95% were seen once. The sample was CD4+ T cells from peripheral blood mononuclear cells, taken in the third trimester of pregnancy. All receptors come from a female donor in good health, enrolled as a control in a pregnancy study. CDR3s include the opening cysteine and the closing phenylalanine or tryptophan. D genes are given only for firm matches. For some rows the clone size is stated as once, few or many, or as a class when expanded; others skip it.

D	V	size	J	CDR3	DNA
-	TRBV7-3	-	TRBJ1-5	CASSLMSGQPQHF	TGTGCCAGCAGCTTAATGTCAGGGCAGCCCCAGCATTTT
TRBD2	TRBV18	-	TRBJ2-2	CASSPHRAGVNTGELFF	TGTGCCAGCTCACCCCACCGAGCGGGGGTAAACACCGGGGAGCTGTTTTTT
TRBD2	TRBV4-2	-	TRBJ2-3	CASSPRGVGRLTDTQYF	TGTGCCAGCAGCCCCCGGGGGGTTGGGCGGCTCACAGATACGCAGTATTTT
TRBD1	TRBV28	-	TRBJ1-4	CASSWGQGAAKLFF	TGTGCCAGCAGTTGGGGACAGGGTGCAGCAAAACTGTTTTTT
TRBD1	TRBV5-1	-	TRBJ1-4	CASSLAPRDRVGKLFF	TGCGCCAGCAGCTTGGCCCCCCGGGACAGGGTGGGAAAACTGTTTTTT
-	TRBV7-9	-	TRBJ2-1	CASSLEKGRQRNNEQFF	TGTGCCAGCAGCTTAGAAAAGGGGAGGCAGAGAAACAATGAGCAGTTCTTC
TRBD2	TRBV4-3	-	TRBJ2-7	CASSQEPSGIYEQYF	TGCGCCAGCAGCCAAGAGCCTAGCGGGATTTACGAGCAGTACTTC
-	TRBV14	-	TRBJ2-5	CASSAGRGTQYF	TGTGCCAGCAGCGCGGGGCGGGGGACCCAGTACTTC
-	TRBV9	-	TRBJ1-2	CASSSNLRVAYGYTF	TGTGCCAGCAGCTCCAACCTCAGGGTTGCTTATGGCTACACCTTC
-	TRBV5-1	-	TRBJ2-7	CASSLADSGLYEQYF	TGCGCCAGCAGCTTGGCGGACAGTGGCCTATACGAGCAGTACTTC
-	TRBV9	-	TRBJ2-2	CASSAKTGTGELFF	TGTGCCAGCAGCGCAAAGACGGGCACCGGGGAGCTGTTTTTT
-	TRBV28	-	TRBJ1-3	CASSLRVGSGNTIYF	TGTGCCAGCAGTTTGAGGGTGGGCTCTGGAAACACCATATATTTT
TRBD2	TRBV7-9	-	TRBJ2-5	CASSSRAAGLQETQYF	TGTGCCAGCAGCTCCAGAGCAGCGGGGCTCCAAGAGACCCAGTACTTC
TRBD2	TRBV5-6	-	TRBJ2-3	CASSESGNTQYF	TGTGCCAGCAGCGAGAGCGGGAATACGCAGTATTTT
-	TRBV5-5	-	TRBJ2-1	CASSLGQGPLNEQFF	TGTGCCAGCAGCTTGGGGCAGGGTCCCCTCAATGAGCAGTTCTTC
-	TRBV18	-	TRBJ2-5	CASSSGGETQYF	TGTGCCAGCTCCTCGGGTGGAGAGACCCAGTACTTC
-	TRBV7-3	-	TRBJ2-3	CASAFPGGGRDTQYF	TGTGCCAGCGCTTTCCCAGGGGGAGGTAGGGATACGCAGTATTTT
TRBD1	TRBV11-1	-	TRBJ1-1	CASSSTYSGTGRFTEAFF	TGTGCCAGCAGCTCTACTTACTCCGGGACAGGGAGATTCACTGAAGCTTTCTTT
-	TRBV30	-	TRBJ2-2	CAWSVRVPGELFF	TGTGCCTGGAGTGTGCGGGTTCCCGGGGAGCTGTTTTTT
-	TRBV6-5	-	TRBJ1-1	CASSYGAQGRAFF	TGTGCCAGCAGTTACGGGGCGCAGGGTCGAGCTTTCTTT
TRBD2	TRBV7-2	-	TRBJ2-1	CASSLSPGLAGGSEQFF	TGTGCCAGCAGCTTATCACCCGGACTAGCGGGGGGGAGTGAGCAGTTCTTC
-	TRBV30	-	TRBJ2-3	CAWSRLGSSTDTQYF	TGTGCCTGGAGCAGACTCGGTTCTAGCACAGATACGCAGTATTTT
TRBD1	TRBV4-3	-	TRBJ2-1	CASSQRIGTAHNEQFF	TGCGCCAGCAGCCAACGTATCGGGACAGCACACAATGAGCAGTTCTTC
-	TRBV7-9	-	TRBJ1-1	CASMRGFEAFF	TGTGCCAGCATGCGGGGGTTTGAAGCTTTCTTT
-	TRBV2	-	TRBJ1-5	CAVQSDRLTYQPQHF	TGTGCCGTCCAAAGCGACAGGCTAACTTATCAGCCCCAGCATTTT
-	TRBV2	-	TRBJ2-2	CASSEGAALTGELFF	TGTGCCAGCAGTGAAGGGGCAGCTCTTACCGGGGAGCTGTTTTTT
-	TRBV28	-	TRBJ2-7	CASSNELAKYF	TGTGCCAGCAGCAACGAGCTAGCAAAGTACTTC
TRBD2	TRBV7-6	-	TRBJ2-1	CASSLGLAGVWEQFF	TGTGCCAGCAGCTTAGGACTAGCGGGGGTCTGGGAGCAGTTCTTC
TRBD1	TRBV7-3	-	TRBJ1-1	CASSLRHTGQRSNTEAFF	TGTGCCAGCAGCTTACGCCATACGGGACAGCGGTCGAACACTGAAGCTTTCTTT
-	TRBV2	-	TRBJ1-2	CASRNLQGYGYTF	TGTGCCAGCAGAAATCTTCAGGGGTATGGCTACACCTTC
-	TRBV14	-	TRBJ2-7	CASSQGKTGGYEQYF	TGTGCCAGCAGCCAAGGAAAGACCGGCGGCTACGAGCAGTACTTC
-	TRBV4-3	-	TRBJ2-2	CASSRSNSNTGELFF	TGCGCCAGCAGCCGGAGTAATTCGAACACCGGGGAGCTGTTTTTT
-	TRBV5-6	once	TRBJ1-1	CASSQLHTEAFF	TGTGCCAGCAGCCAACTCCACACTGAAGCTTTCTTT
TRBD2	TRBV5-4	-	TRBJ2-5	CASSPAGGQETQYF	TGTGCCAGCAGCCCAGCGGGGGGCCAAGAGACCCAGTACTTC
TRBD1	TRBV6-1	-	TRBJ2-3	CASSPGQIFGDTQYF	TGTGCCAGCAGCCCGGGACAGATTTTCGGAGATACGCAGTATTTT
TRBD1	TRBV14	-	TRBJ1-4	CASSQRDRGFELFF	TGTGCCAGCAGTCAACGGGACAGGGGATTTGAACTGTTTTTT
TRBD1	TRBV27	-	TRBJ1-5	CASRKGDRGNSQPQHF	TGTGCCAGCAGGAAGGGCGACAGGGGCAATTCTCAGCCCCAGCATTTT
-	TRBV18	-	TRBJ2-1	CASSPPGDFRTNEQFF	TGTGCCAGCTCACCACCGGGGGACTTTCGGACCAATGAGCAGTTCTTC
-	TRBV9	-	TRBJ1-5	CASSVGGLSNQPQHF	TGTGCCAGCAGCGTAGGGGGACTTAGCAATCAGCCCCAGCATTTT
TRBD2	TRBV5-6	-	TRBJ2-7	CASSLIIEAGSPREQYF	TGTGCCAGCAGCTTAATAATAGAAGCGGGGAGCCCCCGGGAGCAGTACTTC
TRBD1	TRBV7-6	-	TRBJ2-3	CASSMGQLKTDTQYF	TGTGCCAGCAGCATGGGACAGCTTAAAACAGATACGCAGTATTTT
TRBD1	TRBV29-1	-	TRBJ2-7	CSVARDRDYEQYF	TGCAGCGTTGCCCGGGACAGGGACTACGAGCAGTACTTC
-	TRBV23-1	-	TRBJ1-5	CASSPRRTNQPQHF	TGCGCCAGCAGTCCCCGACGGACAAATCAGCCCCAGCATTTT
-	TRBV5-1	-	TRBJ2-5	CASSLYGAGETQYF	TGCGCCAGCAGCTTGTACGGAGCGGGCGAGACCCAGTACTTC
TRBD1	TRBV19	-	TRBJ2-7	CASSNSGGSYEQYF	TGTGCCAGTAGTAACTCAGGGGGCTCCTACGAGCAGTACTTC
-	TRBV7-2	-	TRBJ1-1	CASSLVGDGGRTEAFF	TGTGCCAGCAGCTTAGTAGGTGATGGGGGGAGGACTGAAGCTTTCTTT
TRBD1	TRBV19	-	TRBJ1-4	CASSTAGGKGKLFF	TGTGCCAGTAGTACCGCAGGGGGCAAGGGAAAACTGTTTTTT
-	TRBV18	-	TRBJ1-1	CASSLGQLLNTEAFF	TGTGCCAGCTCCCTCGGACAGTTGCTGAACACTGAAGCTTTCTTT
-	TRBV18	-	TRBJ2-1	CASSPLLREQFF	TGTGCCAGCTCACCCCTTTTGCGTGAGCAGTTCTTC